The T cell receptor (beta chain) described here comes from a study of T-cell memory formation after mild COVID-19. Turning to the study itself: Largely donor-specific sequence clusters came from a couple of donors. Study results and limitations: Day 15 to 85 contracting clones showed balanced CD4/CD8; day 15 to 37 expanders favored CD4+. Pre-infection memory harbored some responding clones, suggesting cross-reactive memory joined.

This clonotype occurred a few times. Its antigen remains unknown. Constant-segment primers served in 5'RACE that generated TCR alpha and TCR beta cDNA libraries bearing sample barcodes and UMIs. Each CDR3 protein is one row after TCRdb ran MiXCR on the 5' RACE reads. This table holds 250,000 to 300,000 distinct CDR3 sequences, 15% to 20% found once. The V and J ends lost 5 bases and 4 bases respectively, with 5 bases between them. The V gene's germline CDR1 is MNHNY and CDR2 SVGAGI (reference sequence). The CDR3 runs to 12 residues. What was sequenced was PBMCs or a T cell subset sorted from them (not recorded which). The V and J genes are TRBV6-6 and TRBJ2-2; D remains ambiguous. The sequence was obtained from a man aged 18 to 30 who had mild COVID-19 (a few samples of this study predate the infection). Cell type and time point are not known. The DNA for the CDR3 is TGTGCCAGCAGTGCCCTCACCGGGGAGCTGTTTTTT. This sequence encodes CASSALTGELFF.